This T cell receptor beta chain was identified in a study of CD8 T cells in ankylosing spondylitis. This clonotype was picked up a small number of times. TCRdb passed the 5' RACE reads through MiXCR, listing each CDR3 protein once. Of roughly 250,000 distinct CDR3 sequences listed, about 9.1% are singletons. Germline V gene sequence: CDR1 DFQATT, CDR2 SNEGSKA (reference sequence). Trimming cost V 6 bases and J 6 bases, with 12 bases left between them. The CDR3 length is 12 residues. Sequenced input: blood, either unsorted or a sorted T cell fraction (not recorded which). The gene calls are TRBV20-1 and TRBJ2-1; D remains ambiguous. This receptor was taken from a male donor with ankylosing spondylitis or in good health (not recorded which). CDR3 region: CSAAATINEQFF. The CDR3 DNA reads TGCAGTGCGGCCGCGACGATCAATGAGCAGTTCTTC.